Listed below are T cell receptor beta chains from one sample, sequenced in a study of T-cell reconstitution after alpha-beta-depleted transplantation in children. TCRdb processed the PCR reads anew with MiXCR; each CDR3 protein has one entry. In the table there are about 490,000 distinct CDR3 sequences, about 10% of which are singletons. The sample consisted of PBMCs, taken before TCRalphabeta/CD19-depleted stem cell transplant. The receptors were sampled from a child under 10 years old with inherited bone marrow failure, due to receive a stem cell transplant. Each CDR3 is given with its conserved first and last residue. D genes are given only for firm matches. A clone size is listed for some rows: how often the clone was seen (once, few, many), or a class if it is expanded.

length: 15; size: many; D: -; J: TRBJ2-7; V: TRBV5-1; CDR3: CASSSPTGTTSEQYF; DNA: TGCGCCAGCAGCTCCCCCACCGGGACAACCTCCGAGCAGTACTTC
length: 16; size: -; D: -; J: TRBJ2-3; V: TRBV6-5; CDR3: CASSYSSRRFTDTQYF; DNA: TGTGCCAGCAGTTACTCGAGTAGGCGCTTCACAGATACGCAGTATTTT
length: 14; size: many; D: -; J: TRBJ2-1; V: TRBV6-1; CDR3: CASSPDTIYNEQFF; DNA: TGTGCCAGCAGTCCCGACACGATCTACAATGAGCAGTTCTTC
length: 15; size: many; D: TRBD2; J: TRBJ2-3; V: TRBV7-9; CDR3: CASSPGLVSTDTQYF; DNA: TGTGCCAGCAGCCCGGGACTAGTAAGCACAGATACGCAGTATTTT
length: 18; size: many; D: TRBD1; J: TRBJ2-2; V: TRBV7-2; CDR3: CASSLFEPVAGGTGELFF; DNA: TGTGCCAGCAGCTTATTCGAGCCTGTAGCAGGGGGCACCGGGGAGCTGTTTTTT
length: 17; size: many; D: -; J: TRBJ2-1; V: TRBV5-1; CDR3: CASSLGGGTGTYNEQFF; DNA: TGCGCCAGCAGCTTGGGCGGGGGGACAGGGACCTACAATGAGCAGTTCTTC
length: 15; size: many; D: -; J: TRBJ2-2; V: TRBV7-9; CDR3: CASSSSTGNTGELFF; DNA: TGTGCCAGCAGCTCCTCGACAGGGAACACCGGGGAGCTGTTTTTT
length: 13; size: many; D: -; J: TRBJ2-2; V: TRBV7-2; CDR3: CASSLRGPGELFF; DNA: TGTGCCAGCAGCTTACGCGGCCCCGGGGAGCTGTTTTTT
length: 19; size: once; D: TRBD1; J: TRBJ2-1; V: TRBV6-2/TRBV6-3; CDR3: CASSYRDRGLLSSYNEQFF; DNA: TGTGCCAGCAGTTACCGGGACAGGGGGCTTCTGAGCTCCTACAATGAGCAGTTCTTC
length: 13; size: many; D: -; J: TRBJ2-1; V: TRBV29-1; CDR3: CSVDGGAYNEQFF; DNA: TGCAGCGTTGATGGGGGGGCTTACAATGAGCAGTTCTTC
length: 14; size: few; D: -; J: TRBJ2-2; V: TRBV15; CDR3: CATSKGSPPGELFF; DNA: TGTGCCACCAGCAAAGGGTCCCCCCCGGGGGAGCTGTTTTTT
length: 14; size: many; D: -; J: TRBJ2-7; V: TRBV25-1; CDR3: CASSGPGRPYEQYF; DNA: TGTGCCAGCAGTGGACCAGGCCGGCCCTACGAGCAGTACTTC
length: 15; size: many; D: -; J: TRBJ2-2; V: TRBV10-3; CDR3: CAISVRGPNTGELFF; DNA: TGTGCCATCAGTGTAAGGGGTCCGAACACCGGGGAGCTGTTTTTT
length: 14; size: many; D: TRBD1; J: TRBJ2-7; V: TRBV5-1; CDR3: CASSPLGTADEQYF; DNA: TGCGCCAGCAGCCCCTTGGGGACAGCGGACGAGCAGTACTTC
length: 13; size: many; D: -; J: TRBJ2-7; V: TRBV7-9; CDR3: CASSFTVSYEQYF; DNA: TGTGCCAGCAGCTTCACGGTCTCCTACGAGCAGTACTTC
length: 18; size: -; D: TRBD1; J: TRBJ2-5; V: TRBV28; CDR3: CASRYRRDRGMYQETQYF; DNA: TGTGCCAGCAGATACCGTAGGGACAGGGGAATGTACCAAGAGACCCAGTACTTC
length: 13; size: -; D: TRBD2; J: TRBJ2-3; V: TRBV20-1; CDR3: CSLSAGDPDTQYF; DNA: TGCAGCCTTTCGGCGGGAGATCCAGATACGCAGTATTTT
length: 13; size: many; D: TRBD1; J: TRBJ1-5; V: TRBV30; CDR3: CAWNYRGHQPQHF; DNA: TGTGCCTGGAACTACAGGGGGCATCAGCCCCAGCATTTT
length: 17; size: many; D: -; J: TRBJ2-2; V: TRBV5-6; CDR3: CASSFLSRGVNTGELFF; DNA: TGTGCCAGCAGCTTTCTATCTAGAGGGGTGAACACCGGGGAGCTGTTTTTT
length: 13; size: many; D: -; J: TRBJ2-5; V: TRBV20-1; CDR3: CSARDGGLETQYF; DNA: TGCAGTGCTAGAGATGGGGGGTTAGAGACCCAGTACTTC
length: 13; size: -; D: -; J: TRBJ1-2; V: TRBV6-2/TRBV6-3; CDR3: CASDHGTTYGYTF; DNA: TGTGCCAGCGACCACGGGACGACCTATGGCTACACCTTC
length: 15; size: many; D: TRBD1; J: TRBJ2-1; V: TRBV6-2/TRBV6-3; CDR3: CASSYGTGGGYEQFF; DNA: TGTGCCAGCAGTTACGGGACAGGGGGCGGGTATGAGCAGTTCTTC
length: 15; size: few; D: TRBD1; J: TRBJ1-5; V: TRBV7-2; CDR3: CASSPRRGPGQPQHF; DNA: TGTGCCAGCAGCCCAAGGAGGGGGCCCGGGCAGCCCCAGCATTTT
length: 22; size: -; D: TRBD2; J: TRBJ2-1; V: TRBV6-2/TRBV6-3; CDR3: CASSYWAFRRTSGSQSYNEQFF; DNA: TGTGCCAGCAGTTACTGGGCATTCCGGAGGACTAGCGGGAGCCAATCCTACAATGAGCAGTTCTTC
length: 14; size: many; D: -; J: TRBJ1-1; V: TRBV5-6; CDR3: CASSPEDRGFEAFF; DNA: TGTGCCAGCAGCCCGGAAGACCGGGGATTTGAAGCTTTCTTT
length: 14; size: few; D: -; J: TRBJ2-7; V: TRBV27; CDR3: CASSLLAGVDEQYF; DNA: TGTGCCAGCAGTTTATTGGCGGGTGTTGACGAGCAGTACTTC